A selection of T cell receptor beta chains follows, all from one sample in a study of cytomegalovirus exposure and HLA in healthy donors. TCRdb keeps only in-frame clones here, not all; method: immunoSEQ multiplex PCR. The profile shows a few hundred thousand clones, about 79% of them singletons. The sample taken for sequencing was PBMCs. The receptors come from a man aged 18 to 29 in good health and CMV-seronegative. Each CDR3 is given without its conserved first and last residue. The D gene is left open where the match is weak. Where a row states a size, it is once, few, many or the class of an expanded clone; other rows omit it.

d_gene: NA
v_gene: TRBV28
abundance: few
CDR3aa: ASSFGIPSYNEQF

d_gene: NA
v_gene: TRBV10-3
abundance: NA
CDR3aa: AISESTTGPGELF

d_gene: NA
v_gene: TRBV28
abundance: NA
CDR3aa: ASSLREKLF

d_gene: TRBD1
v_gene: TRBV30
abundance: NA
CDR3aa: AWRPGQGYHEQF

d_gene: TRBD1
v_gene: TRBV6-6
abundance: NA
CDR3aa: ASSGTVDPYEQY

d_gene: NA
v_gene: TRBV27
abundance: NA
CDR3aa: ASRPGGIHETQY

d_gene: NA
v_gene: TRBV7-2
abundance: NA
CDR3aa: ASSLAPTSSYNEQF

d_gene: TRBD1
v_gene: TRBV19
abundance: NA
CDR3aa: ASNLGAGQGLAEAF

d_gene: TRBD2
v_gene: TRBV4-3
abundance: NA
CDR3aa: ASSLKGTSGDEQF

d_gene: NA
v_gene: TRBV5-6
abundance: NA
CDR3aa: ASSLAAGTNTEAF

d_gene: NA
v_gene: TRBV11-2
abundance: NA
CDR3aa: ASTVASTDTQY

d_gene: NA
v_gene: TRBV6-5
abundance: NA
CDR3aa: ASSYGTGILDTQY

d_gene: NA
v_gene: TRBV7-9
abundance: NA
CDR3aa: ASSPTRAGELF

d_gene: TRBD1
v_gene: TRBV29-1
abundance: many
CDR3aa: SVGGQGVSDTQY

d_gene: TRBD2
v_gene: TRBV7-8
abundance: NA
CDR3aa: ASSSRMGRDAGELF

d_gene: NA
v_gene: TRBV5-6
abundance: NA
CDR3aa: ASSLLWGGVTEAF

d_gene: TRBD1
v_gene: TRBV7-8
abundance: NA
CDR3aa: ASSRTKGQVNEQY

d_gene: TRBD1
v_gene: TRBV7-2
abundance: NA
CDR3aa: ASSLQAGTEIYEQY

d_gene: TRBD1
v_gene: TRBV2
abundance: once
CDR3aa: ASGQVNQPQH

d_gene: TRBD2
v_gene: TRBV5-1
abundance: NA
CDR3aa: ASGLSGTGTDTQY

d_gene: TRBD2
v_gene: TRBV30
abundance: NA
CDR3aa: ASSGGAYHSEQF

d_gene: NA
v_gene: TRBV5-1
abundance: few
CDR3aa: ASSPPSGGGQDTQY

d_gene: TRBD2
v_gene: TRBV9
abundance: NA
CDR3aa: ASSFGLENTGEQF

d_gene: TRBD2
v_gene: TRBV4-3
abundance: NA
CDR3aa: ASSQDINGGTQETQY

d_gene: TRBD1
v_gene: TRBV7-9
abundance: NA
CDR3aa: ASSLPDRVHGYT

d_gene: NA
v_gene: TRBV9
abundance: NA
CDR3aa: ASSVGLSYEQY

d_gene: NA
v_gene: TRBV30
abundance: NA
CDR3aa: AWNQGASYEQY

d_gene: TRBD1
v_gene: TRBV6-4
abundance: NA
CDR3aa: ASSEGGPEGNSPLH

d_gene: NA
v_gene: TRBV7-9
abundance: few
CDR3aa: ASASGGARSYEQY

d_gene: NA
v_gene: TRBV21-1
abundance: NA
CDR3aa: ASSNEWSSTDTQY

d_gene: NA
v_gene: TRBV7-3
abundance: NA
CDR3aa: ASSFSSDGGGVDEQF

d_gene: NA
v_gene: TRBV18
abundance: once
CDR3aa: ASSPRQGGANVLT

d_gene: TRBD1
v_gene: TRBV27
abundance: few
CDR3aa: ASSPGTGTLGAF

d_gene: TRBD2
v_gene: TRBV6-1
abundance: NA
CDR3aa: ASRRAGTSYNEQF

d_gene: NA
v_gene: TRBV5-6
abundance: NA
CDR3aa: ASSLAGGAHTIY

d_gene: TRBD2
v_gene: TRBV18
abundance: NA
CDR3aa: ASSSVGTSGANTGELF

d_gene: NA
v_gene: TRBV6-5
abundance: NA
CDR3aa: ASSADGRPLEQY

d_gene: NA
v_gene: TRBV28
abundance: NA
CDR3aa: ASSPAYEQY

d_gene: TRBD2
v_gene: TRBV7-8
abundance: NA
CDR3aa: ASSPMRASGSRDTQY

d_gene: NA
v_gene: TRBV7-6
abundance: NA
CDR3aa: ASSLDRSYNEQF

d_gene: NA
v_gene: TRBV6-1
abundance: NA
CDR3aa: ASSLQGFMNTEAF

d_gene: TRBD1
v_gene: TRBV13
abundance: NA
CDR3aa: ASRGQRDKREQY

d_gene: NA
v_gene: TRBV6-9
abundance: NA
CDR3aa: ASSDRGRFCYEQY

d_gene: NA
v_gene: TRBV7-8
abundance: NA
CDR3aa: ASSGDIRMNTEAF

d_gene: TRBD2
v_gene: TRBV2
abundance: NA
CDR3aa: ASSGGVGGAYEQY

d_gene: NA
v_gene: TRBV7-9
abundance: NA
CDR3aa: ASSLGAGLTNTEAF

d_gene: TRBD1
v_gene: TRBV2
abundance: NA
CDR3aa: ASSGGWWTGGTDTQY

d_gene: TRBD2
v_gene: TRBV30
abundance: NA
CDR3aa: AWGGLASSTDTQY

d_gene: NA
v_gene: TRBV7-2
abundance: once
CDR3aa: ASSFGPSYEQY

d_gene: NA
v_gene: TRBV30
abundance: few
CDR3aa: AWSVDGGRFSNTEAF

d_gene: NA
v_gene: TRBV14
abundance: NA
CDR3aa: ASSRLLAKKETQY

d_gene: TRBD1
v_gene: TRBV4-3
abundance: NA
CDR3aa: ASSQDTRTGVVGYGYT

d_gene: TRBD1
v_gene: TRBV6-5
abundance: NA
CDR3aa: ASSYGQGAGNTIY

d_gene: NA
v_gene: TRBV4-3
abundance: NA
CDR3aa: ASSQYSGTYEQY

d_gene: NA
v_gene: TRBV10-1
abundance: NA
CDR3aa: ASSEREETQY